This T cell receptor (beta chain) was sequenced for a study of T-cell memory formation after mild COVID-19. CDR1 is SGHTA, CDR2 FQGNSA, per germline. Trimming at V came to 5 bases and at J to 10 bases, leaving 13 bases not matched to a gene. This CDR3 has 15 residues. MiXCR, applied by TCRdb to the 5' RACE reads, yields one record per CDR3 protein. Among fewer than 700,000 distinct CDR3 sequences listed, 15% to 20% were seen once. The clonotype originates from an adult woman who had mild COVID-19 (a few samples of this study predate the infection). Cell type and time point are not known. Sequences were obtained from PBMCs or a T cell subset sorted from them (not recorded which). The V gene is TRBV7-2, the J gene TRBJ2-3; 9 positions agree with TRBD2. CDR3: CASSPWGSGSPSQYF. The CDR3, as DNA: TGTGCCAGCAGCCCCTGGGGTAGCGGGAGTCCGTCGCAGTATTTT. The full variable domain, rest sourced from reference TRBV7-2 and TRBJ2-3, is GAGVSQSPSNKVTEKGKDVELRCDPISGHTALYWYRQSLGQGLEFLIYFQGNSAPDKSGLPSDRFSAERTGGSVSTLTIQRTQQEDSAVYLCASSPWGSGSPSQYFGPGTRLTVL.